This T cell receptor (beta chain) emerged from a study of Ad26.COV2.S vaccination and SARS-CoV-2 variants. Profiling relied on immunoSEQ multiplex PCR, and the TCRdb table lists in-frame clones only, not all of them. The sample has about 180,000 clones; around 88% are singletons. The length of the CDR3 is 13 residues. CDR1 is SGHRS, CDR2 YFSETQ, per germline. The trim removed 3 bases at V and 6 bases at J, leaving 3 bases unmatched. The receptor comes from a human donor who had recovered from COVID-19. This material consisted of peripheral blood, taken after recovery from COVID-19. V and J are TRBV5-1 and TRBJ2-3, with 8 bases lining up with TRBD1. Here the CDR3 DNA reads TGCGCCAGCAGCTCACAGGGGGATGATACGCAGTATTTT. As protein: CASSSQGDDTQYF.